The 2 T cell receptor beta chains below were found in one sample sequenced in a study of STAT5B mutations in CD4+ large granular lymphocyte leukemia. The method was immunoSEQ multiplex PCR; TCRdb's version includes in-frame clones alone and lacks a portion of them. The sample consists of 45,000 to 55,000 clones, roughly 72% of them appearing once. Material: CD4+ T cells from blood buffy coats. The receptors here all came from a human donor in good health.

This sequence joins TRBV19 and TRBJ2-3, with D unresolved. The CDR3 is 12 residues long. V lost 6 bases to trimming and J lost 3 bases, with 7 bases between them. Germline CDR1 LNHDA, CDR2 SQIVND (reference sequence). CDR3 nucleotides: TGTGCCAGTAGCCAGAAAACAGATACGCAGTATTTT. This encodes CASSQKTDTQYF.

In nucleotides, the CDR3 is TGTGCCAGCAGTTACTCGCAGGGGCCCCCTAGCGAGCAGTACTTC. Protein product: CASSYSQGPPSEQYF. The chain recombines TRBV6-5 with TRBJ2-7; D might be TRBD1 (6 bases). V shed 0 bases and J shed 6 bases, with 15 bases lying between them. Germline V gene lookup returns CDR1 MNHEY and CDR2 SVGAGI. The CDR3 has 15 amino acids.